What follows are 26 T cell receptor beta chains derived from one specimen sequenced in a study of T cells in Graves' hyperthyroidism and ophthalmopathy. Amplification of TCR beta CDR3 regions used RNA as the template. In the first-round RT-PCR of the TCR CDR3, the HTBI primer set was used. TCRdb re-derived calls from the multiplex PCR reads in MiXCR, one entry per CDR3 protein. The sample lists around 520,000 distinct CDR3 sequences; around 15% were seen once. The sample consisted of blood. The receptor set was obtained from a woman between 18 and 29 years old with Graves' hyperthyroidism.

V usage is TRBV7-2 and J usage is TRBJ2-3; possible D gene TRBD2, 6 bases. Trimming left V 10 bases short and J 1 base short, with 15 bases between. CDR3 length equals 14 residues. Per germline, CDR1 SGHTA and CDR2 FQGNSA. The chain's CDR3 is CATARTGGTDTQYF. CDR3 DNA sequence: TGTGCCACCGCCCGAACGGGGGGCACAGATACGCAGTATTTT.

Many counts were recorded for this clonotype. The CDR3 loop is CASSLERGNTEAFF. The CDR3 bases are TGTGCCAGCAGCTTAGAACGGGGGAACACTGAAGCTTTCTTT. The V gene is TRBV11-2, the J gene TRBJ1-1; no clear D gene. Germline loops: CDR1 SGHAT, CDR2 FQNNGV. V was cut by 0 bases and J by 1 base, with 6 bases left in between. This CDR3 region has 14 residues.

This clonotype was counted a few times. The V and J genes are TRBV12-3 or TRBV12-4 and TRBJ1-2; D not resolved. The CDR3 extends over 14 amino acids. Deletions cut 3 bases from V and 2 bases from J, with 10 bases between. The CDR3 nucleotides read TGTGCCAGCAGTTTTCGGACGGAAAACTATGGCTACACCTTC. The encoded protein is CASSFRTENYGYTF.

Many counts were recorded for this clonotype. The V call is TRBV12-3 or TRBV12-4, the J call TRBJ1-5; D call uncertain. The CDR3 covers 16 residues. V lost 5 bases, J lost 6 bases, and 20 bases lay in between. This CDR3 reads CASSPPRQLTGQPQHF. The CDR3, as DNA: TGTGCCAGCAGTCCCCCGCGGCAGTTAACCGGTCAGCCCCAGCATTTT.

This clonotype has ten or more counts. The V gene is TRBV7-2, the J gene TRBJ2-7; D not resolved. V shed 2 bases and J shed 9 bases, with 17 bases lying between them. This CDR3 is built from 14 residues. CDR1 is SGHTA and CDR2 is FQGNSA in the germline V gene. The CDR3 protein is CASSLFPDMGLQYF. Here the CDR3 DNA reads TGTGCCAGCAGCTTATTTCCTGACATGGGCTTGCAGTACTTC.

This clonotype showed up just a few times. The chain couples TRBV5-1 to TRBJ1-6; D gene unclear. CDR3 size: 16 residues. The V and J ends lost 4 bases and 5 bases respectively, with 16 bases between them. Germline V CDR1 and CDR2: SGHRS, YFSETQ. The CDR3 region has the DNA TGCGCCAGCAGCACCCAAACGACGGAAAATAATTCACCCCTCCACTTT. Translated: CASSTQTTENNSPLHF.

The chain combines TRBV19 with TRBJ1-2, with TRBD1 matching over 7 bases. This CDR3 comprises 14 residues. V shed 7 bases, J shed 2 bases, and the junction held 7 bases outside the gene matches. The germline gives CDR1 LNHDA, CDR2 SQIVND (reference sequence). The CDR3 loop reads CASTEQGLNYGYTF. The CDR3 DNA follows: TGTGCCAGTACCGAACAGGGGCTCAACTATGGCTACACCTTC.

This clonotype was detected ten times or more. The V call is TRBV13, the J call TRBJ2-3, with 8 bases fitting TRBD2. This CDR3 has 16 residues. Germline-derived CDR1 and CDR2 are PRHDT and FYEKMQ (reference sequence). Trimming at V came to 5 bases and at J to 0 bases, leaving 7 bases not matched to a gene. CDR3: CASSQRGRGSTDTQYF. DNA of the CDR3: TGTGCCAGCAGCCAGCGGGGGAGAGGTAGCACAGATACGCAGTATTTT.

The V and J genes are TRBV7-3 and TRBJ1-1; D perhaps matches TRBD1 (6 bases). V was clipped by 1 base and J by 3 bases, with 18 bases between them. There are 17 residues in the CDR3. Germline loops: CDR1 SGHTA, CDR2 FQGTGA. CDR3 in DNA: TGTGCCAGCAGCTTAATGGGTGGAGGGGGTAGGGACACTGAAGCTTTCTTT. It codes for CASSLMGGGGRDTEAFF.

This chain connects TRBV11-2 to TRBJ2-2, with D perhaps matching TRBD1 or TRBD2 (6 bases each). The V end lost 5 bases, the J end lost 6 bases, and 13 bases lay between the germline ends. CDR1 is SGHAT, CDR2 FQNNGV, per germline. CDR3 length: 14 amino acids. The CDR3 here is CASSRGRGPGELFF. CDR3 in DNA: TGTGCCAGCAGCCGGGGGCGCGGGCCCGGGGAGCTGTTTTTT.

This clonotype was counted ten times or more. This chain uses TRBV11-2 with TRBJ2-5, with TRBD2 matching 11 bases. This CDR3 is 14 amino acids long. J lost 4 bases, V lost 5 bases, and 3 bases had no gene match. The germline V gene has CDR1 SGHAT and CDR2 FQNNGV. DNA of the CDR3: TGTGCCAGCAGCCCAGGACTAGCGGGAGAGACCCAGTACTTC. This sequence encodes CASSPGLAGETQYF.

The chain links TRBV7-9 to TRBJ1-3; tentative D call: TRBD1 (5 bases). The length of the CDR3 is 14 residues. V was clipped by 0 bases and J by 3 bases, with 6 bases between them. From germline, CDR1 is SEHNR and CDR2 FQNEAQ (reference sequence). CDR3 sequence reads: CASSLAGDGNTIYF. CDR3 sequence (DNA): TGTGCCAGCAGCTTAGCAGGGGATGGAAACACCATATATTTT.

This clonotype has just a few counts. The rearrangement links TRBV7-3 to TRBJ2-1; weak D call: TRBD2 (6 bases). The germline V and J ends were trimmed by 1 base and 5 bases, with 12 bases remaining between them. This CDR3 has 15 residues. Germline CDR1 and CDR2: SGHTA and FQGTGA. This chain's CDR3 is CASSLKLAGNNEQFF. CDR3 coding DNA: TGTGCCAGCAGCTTAAAACTCGCGGGAAACAATGAGCAGTTCTTC.

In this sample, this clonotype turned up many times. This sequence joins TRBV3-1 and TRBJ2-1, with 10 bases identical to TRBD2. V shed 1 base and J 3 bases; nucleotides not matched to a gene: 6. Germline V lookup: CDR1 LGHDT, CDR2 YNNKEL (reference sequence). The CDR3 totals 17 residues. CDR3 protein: CASSQGPLAGIYNEQFF. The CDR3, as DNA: TGTGCCAGCAGCCAAGGCCCACTAGCGGGGATCTACAATGAGCAGTTCTTC.

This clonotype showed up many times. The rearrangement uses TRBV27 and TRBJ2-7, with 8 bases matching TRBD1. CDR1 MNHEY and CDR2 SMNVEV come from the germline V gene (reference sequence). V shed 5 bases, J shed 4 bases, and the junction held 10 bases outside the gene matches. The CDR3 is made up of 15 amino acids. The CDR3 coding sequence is TGTGCCAGCAGTAGTCCCGGCAGGGGGCCGTACGAGCAGTACTTC. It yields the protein CASSSPGRGPYEQYF.

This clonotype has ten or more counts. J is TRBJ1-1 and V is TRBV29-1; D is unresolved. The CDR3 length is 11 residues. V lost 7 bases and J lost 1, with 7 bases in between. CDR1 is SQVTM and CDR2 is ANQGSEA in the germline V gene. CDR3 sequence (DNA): TGCAGCGAGATTACGAACACTGAAGCTTTCTTT. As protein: CSEITNTEAFF.

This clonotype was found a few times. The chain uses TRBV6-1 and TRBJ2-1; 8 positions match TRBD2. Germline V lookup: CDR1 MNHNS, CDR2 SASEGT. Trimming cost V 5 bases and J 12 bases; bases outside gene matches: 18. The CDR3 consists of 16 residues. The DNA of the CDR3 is TGTGCCAGCAGTTACGAAGCGGGAGTTATAGGCCTCTGGCAGTTCTTC. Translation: CASSYEAGVIGLWQFF.

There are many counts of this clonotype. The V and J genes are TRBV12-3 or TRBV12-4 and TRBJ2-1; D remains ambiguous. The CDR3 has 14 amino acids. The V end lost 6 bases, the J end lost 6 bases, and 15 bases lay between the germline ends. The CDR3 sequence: CASSSPAKFNEQFF. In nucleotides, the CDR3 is TGTGCCAGCAGCTCCCCCGCTAAGTTCAATGAGCAGTTCTTC.

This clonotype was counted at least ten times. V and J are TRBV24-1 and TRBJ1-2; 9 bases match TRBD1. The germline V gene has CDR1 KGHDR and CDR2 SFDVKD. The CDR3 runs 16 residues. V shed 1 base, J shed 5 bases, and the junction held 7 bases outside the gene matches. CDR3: CATSDFRPDRGYGYTF. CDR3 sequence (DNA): TGTGCCACCAGTGATTTTAGGCCGGACAGGGGATATGGCTACACCTTC.

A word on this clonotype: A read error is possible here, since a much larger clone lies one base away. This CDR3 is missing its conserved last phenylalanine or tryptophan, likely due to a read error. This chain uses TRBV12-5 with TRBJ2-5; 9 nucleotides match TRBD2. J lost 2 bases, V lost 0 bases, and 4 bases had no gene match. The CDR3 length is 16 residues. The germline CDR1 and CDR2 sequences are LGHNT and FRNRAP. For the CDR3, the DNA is TGTGCTAGTGGTTTGGTAATAGCGGGAGATCAAGAGACCCAGTACTCC. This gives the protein CASGLVIAGDQETQYS.

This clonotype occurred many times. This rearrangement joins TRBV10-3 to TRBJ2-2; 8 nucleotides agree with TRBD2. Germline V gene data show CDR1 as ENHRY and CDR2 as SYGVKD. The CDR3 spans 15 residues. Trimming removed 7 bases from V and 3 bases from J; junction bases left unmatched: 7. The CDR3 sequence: CAITSSAGDTGELFF. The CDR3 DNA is TGTGCCATCACGTCCTCAGCGGGAGACACCGGGGAGCTGTTTTTT.

As DNA, the CDR3 is TGTGCCAGCAGCCTGAGCGGGCTCCAAGAGACCCAGTACTTC. Translation: CASSLSGLQETQYF. The V gene is TRBV7-3, the J gene TRBJ2-5; D perhaps matches TRBD2 (6 bases). CDR3 length equals 14 residues. CDR1 is SGHTA and CDR2 is FQGTGA in the germline V gene. Trimming stripped 5 bases from V and 1 base from J, with 11 bases between.

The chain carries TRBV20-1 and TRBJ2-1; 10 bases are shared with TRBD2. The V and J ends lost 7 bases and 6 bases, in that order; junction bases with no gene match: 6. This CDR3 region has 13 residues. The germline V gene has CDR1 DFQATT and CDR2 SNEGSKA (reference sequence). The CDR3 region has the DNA TGCAGTGGAGGACTAGCGGCGTCCAATGAGCAGTTCTTC. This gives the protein CSGGLAASNEQFF.

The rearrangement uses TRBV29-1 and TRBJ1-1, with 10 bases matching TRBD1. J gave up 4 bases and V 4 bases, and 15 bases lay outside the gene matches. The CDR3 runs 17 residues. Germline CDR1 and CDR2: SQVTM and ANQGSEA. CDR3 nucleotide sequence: TGCAGCGTTGTATTAGCGGGACAGGGGTATCTTGGCACTGAAGCTTTCTTT. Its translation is CSVVLAGQGYLGTEAFF.

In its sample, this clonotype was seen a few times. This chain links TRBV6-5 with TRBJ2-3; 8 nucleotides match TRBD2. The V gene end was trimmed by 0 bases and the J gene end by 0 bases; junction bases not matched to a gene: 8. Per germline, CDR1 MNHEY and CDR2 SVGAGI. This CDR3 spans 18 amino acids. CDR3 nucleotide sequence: TGTGCCAGCAGTTACTCCCTTGGACTAGCCCAAAGCACAGATACGCAGTATTTT. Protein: CASSYSLGLAQSTDTQYF.

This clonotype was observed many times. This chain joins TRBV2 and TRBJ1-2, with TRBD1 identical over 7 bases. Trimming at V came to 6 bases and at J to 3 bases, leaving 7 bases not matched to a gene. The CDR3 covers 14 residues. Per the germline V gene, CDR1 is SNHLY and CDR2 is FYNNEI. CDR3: CASRGTGQYYGYTF. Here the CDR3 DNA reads TGTGCCAGCAGAGGAACGGGACAGTACTATGGCTACACCTTC.